This TCR beta chain derives from a study of Ad26.COV2.S vaccination and SARS-CoV-2 variants. In the study overall: Donor was in the COV1001 Ad26.COV2.S trial arm. Each vaccinee took Ad26.COV2.S intramuscularly, once or twice 56 days apart.

For this clone: Its antigen is not identified.

The treatment was: 15 to 20 received Ad26.COV2.S at low or high dose, single or two shots; 5 received placebo; per-sample allocation not given. Samples came from day 63 after the first vaccine or placebo injection. An Ad26 vector that expressed Wuhan-strain SARS-CoV-2 spike constituted the vaccine. The assay was immunoSEQ multiplex PCR, and TCRdb's table has in-frame clones only and misses some. This repertoire shows hundreds of thousands of clones, about 88% found once; its top ten account for about 6.4%. V lost 0 bases, J lost 2 bases, and 8 bases lay in between. The germline gives CDR1 LNHDA, CDR2 SQIVND (reference sequence). The CDR3 spans 15 residues. Study findings and constraints: Reported post-vaccination CD8+ and CD4+ T cell responses to spike showed substantial breadth.

The TCR sequence derives from a person aged 18-65 years who received the Ad26.COV2.S COVID-19 vaccine or a placebo. Sample: peripheral blood, taken in a trial of Ad26.COV2.S vaccine versus placebo. This chain links TRBV19 with TRBJ2-1; a weak D match, TRBD2 (5 bases). This CDR3 is CASSIEKRTYNEQFF. The CDR3 DNA reads as TGTGCCAGTAGTATAGAAAAGCGGACCTACAATGAGCAGTTCTTC.